Given below is one T cell receptor beta chain in context. Its target is unknown. These data belong to a study of post-analysis software for immune sequencing data. Looking at the study overall: The patients showed relapsing-remitting, secondary progressive and progressive-relapsing multiple sclerosis courses. Study-level points and caveats: Among multiple sclerosis patients, normalized Chao1 diversity was significantly below that of controls. F measure grouped same-batch samples tightly together. Five TRBV segments, including TRBV5-6, TRBV5-1 and TRBV20-1, were more frequent in patients than controls.

Unique molecular identifiers had been added to the TCR beta cDNA libraries. There were about 1 to 10 million T cells, and roughly 0.5 million cDNA molecules came from them. TCRdb processed the PCR reads anew with MiXCR; each CDR3 protein has one entry. The table lists about 770,000 distinct CDR3 sequences, about 43% of them singletons, with 4.9% in the top ten. V lost 2 bases and J 4 bases, leaving 14 bases between the germline ends. The CDR3 runs 15 residues. Germline lookup yields CDR1 MNHEY and CDR2 SVGEGT. J is TRBJ2-5 and V is TRBV6-2 or TRBV6-3; a weak D match, TRBD2 (5 bases). The sample comprised blood. This receptor was obtained from a girl aged 5 to 17 with multiple sclerosis. The CDR3 is CASSYTLGGGETQYF. CDR3 in DNA: TGTGCCAGCAGTTACACGCTAGGAGGAGGAGAGACCCAGTACTTC.